The 32 T cell receptor beta chains given below trace back to one sample, sequenced in a study of T-cell memory formation after mild COVID-19. Via MiXCR, TCRdb re-called the 5' RACE reads, giving one row per CDR3 protein. This table has 580,000 or so distinct CDR3 sequences, 17% appearing once. Sequencing was done on a sample of PBMCs or a T cell subset sorted from them (not recorded which). These receptors were obtained from an adult woman who had mild COVID-19 (a few samples of this study predate the infection). Cell type and time point are not known.

This clonotype was observed many times. The J gene is TRBJ2-3, the V gene TRBV12-3 or TRBV12-4; no firm D call. V lost 6 bases and J lost 2, with 3 bases in between. The CDR3 runs 11 residues. The CDR3 protein is CASSFTDTQYF. The CDR3 coding sequence is TGTGCCAGCAGCTTCACAGATACGCAGTATTTT.

The chain links TRBV5-4 to TRBJ2-7; no firm D call. The CDR3 has 14 amino acids. From germline, CDR1 is SGHNT and CDR2 YYREEE (reference sequence). V was pared by 1 base and J by 2 bases, with 10 bases between. The CDR3 DNA is TGTGCCAGCAGCTTGACCTCCAGTCCCTACGAGCAGTACTTC. Translation gives CASSLTSSPYEQYF.

This clonotype has just a few counts. V is TRBV20-1 and J is TRBJ2-3, with D hard to call. Trimming shortened V by 3 bases and J by 2 bases, and 12 bases separated the two germline ends. Per the germline V gene, CDR1 is DFQATT and CDR2 is SNEGSKA (reference sequence). The CDR3 extends over 14 amino acids. CDR3 coding DNA: TGCAGTGCTAGGCGGTTAGACAACACAGATACGCAGTATTTT. Protein sequence: CSARRLDNTDTQYF.

This clonotype was counted between two and nine times. The V gene is TRBV20-1, the J gene TRBJ2-5; TRBD1 matches at 9 bases. This CDR3 spans 15 amino acids. V lost 2 bases and J lost 4; bases outside the gene matches: 8. CDR1 and CDR2 (germline): DFQATT, SNEGSKA (reference sequence). The CDR3 region is CSARSPRTGVETQYF. CDR3 in DNA: TGCAGTGCTAGATCACCGCGGACAGGGGTAGAGACCCAGTACTTC.

This sequence joins TRBV11-3 and TRBJ2-3, with D perhaps given as TRBD1 or TRBD2 (5 bases each). Germline assignment: CDR1 SGHNT and CDR2 YENEEA. The CDR3 contains 17 residues. V was cut by 3 bases and J by 0 bases, with 16 bases left in between. CDR3 DNA: TGTGCCAGCAGCTTCCCCGCGTCGGGGACCAGCACAGATACGCAGTATTTT. Encoded protein: CASSFPASGTSTDTQYF.

The V call is TRBV12-3 or TRBV12-4, the J call TRBJ2-1; 11 nucleotides line up with TRBD1. The J segment lost 9 bases and the V segment lost 6 bases, leaving 10 bases of the junction unmatched. The CDR3 extends over 15 amino acids. The CDR3 protein is CASRGGQGAQIEQFF. CDR3 nucleotide sequence: TGTGCCAGCAGGGGAGGACAGGGGGCGCAGATTGAGCAGTTCTTC.

The CDR3 coding sequence is TGTGCCAGTAGCGACTTAGCGGCGATCACCGGGGAGCTGTTTTTT. This translates into CASSDLAAITGELFF. This chain connects TRBV19 to TRBJ2-2; a possible D gene is TRBD2 (6 bases). CDR1 is LNHDA, CDR2 SQIVND, per germline (reference sequence). Trimming removed 6 bases from V and 4 bases from J, with 15 bases in between. CDR3 size: 15 residues.

This clonotype was counted at least ten times. This sequence joins TRBV6-5 and TRBJ2-7; 8 nucleotides line up with TRBD2. Germline V gene lookup returns CDR1 MNHEY and CDR2 SVGAGI. J lost 5 bases, V lost 6 bases, and 9 bases had no gene match. This CDR3 is built from 14 residues. The CDR3 DNA is TGTGCCAGCAGCCCAGCGGGAGATGTCAACGAGCAGTACTTC. This encodes CASSPAGDVNEQYF.

This clonotype came up a few times. The J gene is TRBJ2-6, the V gene TRBV5-1, with D perhaps TRBD1 or TRBD2 (5 bases each). Trimming removed 9 bases from V and 0 bases from J, with 13 bases in between. The length of the CDR3 is 15 residues. Germline loops: CDR1 SGHRS, CDR2 YFSETQ. The CDR3 DNA reads as TGCGCCACCAAACCCGGGACCTCTGGGGCCAACGTCCTGACTTTC. This translates into CATKPGTSGANVLTF. Full variable domain (rest looked up from reference TRBV5-1 and TRBJ2-6): KAGVTQTPRYLIKTRGQQVTLSCSPISGHRSVSWYQQTPGQGLQFLFEYFSETQRNKGNFPGRFSGRQFSNSRSEMNVSTLELGDSALYLCATKPGTSGANVLTFGAGSRLTVL.

This clonotype was detected a few times. The chain recombines TRBV12-3 or TRBV12-4 with TRBJ2-2; no definite D call. Between the trimmed V and J ends, which lost 7 bases and 1 base, there was a span of 7 bases. The CDR3 is 13 residues long. The CDR3 nucleotides read TGTGCCAGCACTAGGATGAACACCGGGGAGCTGTTTTTT. The encoded protein is CASTRMNTGELFF.

J is TRBJ2-3 and V is TRBV10-3; D assignment may be TRBD1 or TRBD2 (6 bases each). The CDR3 spans 15 residues. V was clipped by 0 bases and J by 8 bases, with 15 bases between them. Germline CDR1 is ENHRY and CDR2 is SYGVKD. This CDR3 is CAISESIGGPGTQYF. The CDR3 DNA reads as TGTGCCATCAGTGAGTCGATTGGGGGGCCGGGTACGCAGTATTTT.

This clonotype was observed a few times. The CDR3 nucleotides are TGTGCCAGCAGTGGCCGGGAGGGCTACGAGCAGTACTTC. Its protein product is CASSGREGYEQYF. V usage is TRBV27 and J usage is TRBJ2-7; 8 bases align to TRBD2. The CDR3 is 13 residues long. The V and J ends lost 5 bases and 3 bases, in that order; junction bases with no gene match: 3. Germline CDR1 and CDR2: MNHEY and SMNVEV (reference sequence).

The rearrangement uses TRBV6-5 and TRBJ2-7; D remains unclear. Germline V gene data show CDR1 as MNHEY and CDR2 as SVGAGI. The CDR3 is 10 amino acids. V lost 8 bases and J 5 bases, leaving 7 bases between the germline ends. The CDR3: CASGRNEQYF. DNA for the CDR3: TGTGCCAGCGGGCGTAACGAGCAGTACTTC.

J is TRBJ1-5 and V is TRBV12-3 or TRBV12-4; D perhaps matches TRBD1 (5 bases). Deletions cut 6 bases from V and 3 bases from J, with 12 bases between. The CDR3 loop spans 14 amino acids. CDR3 amino acids: CASSGDRYNQPQHF. In DNA form, the CDR3 reads TGTGCCAGCAGCGGCGACAGATACAATCAGCCCCAGCATTTT.

The rearrangement joins TRBV15 to TRBJ2-1, with D unresolved. The CDR3 covers 15 residues. Per germline, CDR1 LNHNV and CDR2 YYDKDF (reference sequence). Trimming cost V 1 base and J 4 bases, with 11 bases left between them. For the CDR3, the DNA is TGTGCCACCAGCAGAGGCAGCAGTCAATACAATGAGCAGTTCTTC. Residues: CATSRGSSQYNEQFF.

This sequence joins TRBV20-1 and TRBJ1-1; the match to TRBD1 covers 12 bases. Germline loops: CDR1 DFQATT, CDR2 SNEGSKA (reference sequence). This CDR3 is built from 19 residues. V lost 1 base, J lost 1 base, and 13 bases stayed unmatched. CDR3 sequence: CSARVIPGQGAWGNTEAFF. CDR3 bases: TGCAGTGCTAGAGTCATCCCGGGACAGGGGGCTTGGGGGAACACTGAAGCTTTCTTT.

This chain links TRBV7-9 with TRBJ2-3; 8 positions match TRBD1. The CDR3 runs 15 residues. Per the germline V gene, CDR1 is SEHNR and CDR2 is FQNEAQ (reference sequence). J lost 4 bases, V lost 7 bases, and 10 bases had no gene match. In DNA, the CDR3 is TGTGCCAGCACTTCTACAGGGGGTTTAGCAGATACGCAGTATTTT. It encodes CASTSTGGLADTQYF.

This clonotype was picked up a small number of times. The chain recombines TRBV5-1 with TRBJ2-2, with 10 positions matching TRBD1. The V segment lost 3 bases and the J segment 5 bases; nucleotides outside the gene matches: 4. CDR1 is SGHRS, CDR2 YFSETQ, per germline. The CDR3 extends over 15 amino acids. DNA of the CDR3: TGCGCCAGCAGCTGGGACAGGGGAAGGACCGGGGAGCTGTTTTTT. It encodes CASSWDRGRTGELFF.

There are many counts of this clonotype. The chain uses TRBV7-2 and TRBJ2-3; tentatively, D is TRBD1 (7 bases). The CDR3 extends over 18 amino acids. V was trimmed by 2 bases and J by 7 bases, leaving 25 bases between them. The V gene's germline CDR1 is SGHTA and CDR2 FQGNSA. The CDR3, as DNA: TGTGCCAGCAGCTTACGCGCGGGAAGGGACTCCAGGGGGAATACGCAGTATTTT. Amino acids: CASSLRAGRDSRGNTQYF.

In this sample, this clonotype turned up a few times. The chain joins TRBV9 to TRBJ2-7; possibly TRBD1 or TRBD2 for D (5 bases each). The CDR3 consists of 14 residues. Between the trimmed V and J ends, which lost 3 bases and 5 bases, there was a span of 15 bases. In germline, CDR1 is SGDLS, CDR2 YYNGEE. For the CDR3, the DNA is TGTGCCAGCAGCGGGGACCCTAGTAGCCACGAGCAGTACTTC. Amino acid sequence: CASSGDPSSHEQYF.

The V call is TRBV12-3 or TRBV12-4, the J call TRBJ2-1; D gene unclear. V was clipped by 3 bases and J by 3 bases, with 6 bases between them. This CDR3 is built from 13 residues. Here the CDR3 reads CASSFADYNEQFF. Written as DNA, the CDR3 is TGTGCCAGCAGTTTTGCAGACTACAATGAGCAGTTCTTC.

The table lists this clonotype with a few counts. The rearrangement joins TRBV9 to TRBJ1-2, with a tentative D call TRBD1 (5 bases). The CDR3 extends over 17 amino acids. V shed 0 bases and J shed 0 bases, with 15 bases lying between them. Looked up from germline, CDR1 is SGDLS and CDR2 is YYNGEE. Written as DNA, the CDR3 is TGTGCCAGCAGCGTAGAGCCGGATGGACATACTAACTATGGCTACACCTTC. This sequence encodes CASSVEPDGHTNYGYTF.

This clonotype was picked up many times. This sequence joins TRBV5-1 and TRBJ2-7; 8 bases match TRBD1. With 4 bases clipped from V and 5 bases from J, the junction kept 8 bases outside the gene matches. The CDR3 contains 14 residues. Per germline, CDR1 SGHRS and CDR2 YFSETQ. DNA of the CDR3: TGCGCCAGCAGCCTTGGACAGGGTATCGACGAGCAGTACTTC. This translates into CASSLGQGIDEQYF.

This clonotype was observed a few times. The chain has TRBV24-1 and TRBJ2-7; tentatively, D is TRBD1 (6 bases). This CDR3 has 15 amino acids. The germline gives CDR1 KGHDR, CDR2 SFDVKD. Trimming stripped 2 bases from V and 4 bases from J, with 14 bases between. The CDR3 nucleotides are TGTGCCACCAGTGATTCTACCGGGACATATTACGAGCAGTACTTC. This gives the protein CATSDSTGTYYEQYF.

This clonotype has just a few counts. V is TRBV24-1 and J is TRBJ2-1; TRBD2 is a possible D gene (6 bases). Trimming cost V 9 bases and J 9 bases, with 11 bases left between them. This CDR3 contains 11 residues. CDR1 is KGHDR, CDR2 SFDVKD, per germline. The CDR3 DNA is TGTGCCACCTCTAGCGTGGGTGAGCAGTTCTTC. It codes for CATSSVGEQFF.

The sample holds a few counts of this clonotype. The CDR3 DNA sequence: TGCAGCGCAAATATTGGGACAGTGAACACTGAAGCTTTCTTT. This sequence encodes CSANIGTVNTEAFF. The chain joins TRBV29-1 to TRBJ1-1, with 7 bases fitting TRBD1. Germline V gene sequence: CDR1 SQVTM, CDR2 ANQGSEA. The CDR3 consists of 14 residues. V lost 7 bases, J lost 0 bases, and 8 bases stayed unmatched.

This clonotype appeared a few times. J is TRBJ2-5 and V is TRBV9; TRBD2 agrees at 8 bases. The V and J ends lost 7 bases and 5 bases, in that order; junction bases with no gene match: 13. CDR3 length: 15 amino acids. CDR1 and CDR2 from the germline V gene are SGDLS and YYNGEE. The CDR3 loop reads CASGKAGVPGETQYF. The CDR3 DNA follows: TGTGCCAGCGGGAAAGCGGGAGTACCGGGTGAGACCCAGTACTTC.

The chain carries TRBV2 and TRBJ2-1; TRBD2 agrees at 7 bases. The CDR3 contains 14 residues. Germline values: CDR1 SNHLY, CDR2 FYNNEI. J gave up 8 bases and V 3 bases, and 7 bases lay outside the gene matches. The CDR3 loop is CASSDSLAPDEQFF. The CDR3 coding sequence is TGTGCCAGCAGTGATTCACTAGCGCCGGATGAGCAGTTCTTC.

The chain carries TRBV7-2 and TRBJ2-7, with 9 bases aligning to TRBD2. Judging by the DNA end, TRBJ2-5 fits better; the J call may be wrong. The CDR3 extends over 15 amino acids. Germline V gene sequence: CDR1 SGHTA, CDR2 FQGNSA. The CDR3 here is CASSLLASGVGTQYF. CDR3 DNA: TGTGCCAGCAGCTTACTCGCTAGCGGGGTGGGGACCCAGTACTTC.

J is TRBJ1-3 and V is TRBV5-1; D gene unclear. Per germline, CDR1 SGHRS and CDR2 YFSETQ. Trimming took off 2 bases at V and 0 bases at J, with 15 bases between the two ends. This CDR3 has 17 residues. CDR3 nucleotide sequence: TGCGCCAGCAGCTTTGGTTGGCAACAGATCTCTGGAAACACCATATATTTT. Its protein is CASSFGWQQISGNTIYF. The entire variable domain, with the rest obtained from reference TRBV5-1 and TRBJ1-3, is as follows: KAGVTQTPRYLIKTRGQQVTLSCSPISGHRSVSWYQQTPGQGLQFLFEYFSETQRNKGNFPGRFSGRQFSNSRSEMNVSTLELGDSALYLCASSFGWQQISGNTIYFGEGSWLTVV.

This clonotype has a count of ten or more. The chain joins TRBV7-2 to TRBJ1-1, with TRBD1 as a possible D gene (5 bases). CDR1 is SGHTA and CDR2 is FQGNSA in the germline V gene. Trimming took 6 bases from V and 8 from J, leaving 13 bases between them. The CDR3 has 12 residues. CDR3 in amino acids: CASRPDRGEAFF. DNA of the CDR3: TGTGCCAGCAGACCCGACAGAGGAGAAGCTTTCTTT.

The genes are TRBV27 and TRBJ2-7; D is uncertain. Germline assignment: CDR1 MNHEY and CDR2 SMNVEV (reference sequence). The CDR3 runs 16 residues. V lost 3 bases, J lost 0 bases, and 15 bases lay in between. CDR3: CASSFSWAGSSYEQYF. The DNA for the CDR3 is TGTGCCAGCAGTTTCTCCTGGGCCGGAAGCTCCTACGAGCAGTACTTC.